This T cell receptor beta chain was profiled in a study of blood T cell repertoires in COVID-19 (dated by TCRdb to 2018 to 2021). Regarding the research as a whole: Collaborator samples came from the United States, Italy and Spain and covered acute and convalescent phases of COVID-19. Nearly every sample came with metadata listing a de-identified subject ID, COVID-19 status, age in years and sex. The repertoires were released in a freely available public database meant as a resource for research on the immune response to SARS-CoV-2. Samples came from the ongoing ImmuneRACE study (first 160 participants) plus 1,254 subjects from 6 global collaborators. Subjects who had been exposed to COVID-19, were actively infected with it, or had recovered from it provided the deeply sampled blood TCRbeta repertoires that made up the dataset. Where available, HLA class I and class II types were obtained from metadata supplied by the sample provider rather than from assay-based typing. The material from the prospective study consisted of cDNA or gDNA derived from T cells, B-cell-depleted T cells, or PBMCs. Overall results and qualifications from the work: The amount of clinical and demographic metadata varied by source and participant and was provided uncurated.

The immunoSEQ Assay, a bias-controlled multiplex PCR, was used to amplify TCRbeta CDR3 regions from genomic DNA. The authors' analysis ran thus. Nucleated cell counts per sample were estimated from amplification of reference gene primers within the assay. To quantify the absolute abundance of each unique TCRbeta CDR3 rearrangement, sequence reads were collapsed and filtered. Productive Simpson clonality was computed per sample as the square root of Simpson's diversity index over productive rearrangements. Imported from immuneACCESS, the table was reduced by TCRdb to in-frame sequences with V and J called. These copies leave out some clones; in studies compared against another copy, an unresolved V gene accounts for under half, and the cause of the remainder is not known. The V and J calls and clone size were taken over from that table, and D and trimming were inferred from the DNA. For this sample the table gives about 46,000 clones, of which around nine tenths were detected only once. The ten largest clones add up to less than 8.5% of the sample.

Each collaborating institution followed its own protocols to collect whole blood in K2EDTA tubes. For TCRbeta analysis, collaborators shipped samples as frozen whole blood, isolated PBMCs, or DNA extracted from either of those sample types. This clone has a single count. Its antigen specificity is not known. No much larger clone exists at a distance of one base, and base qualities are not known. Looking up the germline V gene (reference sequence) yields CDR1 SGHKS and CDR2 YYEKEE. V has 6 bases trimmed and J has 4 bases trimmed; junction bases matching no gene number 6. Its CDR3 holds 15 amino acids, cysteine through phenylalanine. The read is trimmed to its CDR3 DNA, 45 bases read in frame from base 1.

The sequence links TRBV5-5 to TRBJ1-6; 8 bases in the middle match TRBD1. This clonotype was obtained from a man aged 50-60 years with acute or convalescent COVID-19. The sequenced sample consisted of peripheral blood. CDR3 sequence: CASTLRTGYNSPLHF. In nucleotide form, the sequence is TGTGCCAGCACCCTTCGGACAGGGTATAATTCACCCCTCCACTTT.